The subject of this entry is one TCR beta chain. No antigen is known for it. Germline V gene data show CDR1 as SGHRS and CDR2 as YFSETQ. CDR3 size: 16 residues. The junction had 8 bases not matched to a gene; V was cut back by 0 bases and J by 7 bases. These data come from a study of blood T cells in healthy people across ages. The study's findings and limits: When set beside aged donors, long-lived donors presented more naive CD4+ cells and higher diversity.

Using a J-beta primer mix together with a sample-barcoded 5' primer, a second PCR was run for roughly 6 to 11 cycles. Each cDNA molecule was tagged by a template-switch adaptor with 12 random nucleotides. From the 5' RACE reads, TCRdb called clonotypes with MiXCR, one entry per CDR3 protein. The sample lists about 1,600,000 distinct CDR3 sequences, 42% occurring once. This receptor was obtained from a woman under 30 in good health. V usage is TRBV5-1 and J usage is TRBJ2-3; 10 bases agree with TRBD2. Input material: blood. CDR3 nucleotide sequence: TGCGCCAGCAGCTTGGTGTCTAGCGGGAGTTGGAATACGCAGTATTTT. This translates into CASSLVSSGSWNTQYF. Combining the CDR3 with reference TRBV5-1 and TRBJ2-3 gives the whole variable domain KAGVTQTPRYLIKTRGQQVTLSCSPISGHRSVSWYQQTPGQGLQFLFEYFSETQRNKGNFPGRFSGRQFSNSRSEMNVSTLELGDSALYLCASSLVSSGSWNTQYFGPGTRLTVL.